These T cell receptor beta chains were read from a single sample in a study of blood T cell repertoires in COVID-19. Here immunoSEQ multiplex PCR was the method, and the copy in TCRdb shows in-frame clones only, minus some. The data show more than 250,000 clones, with around 91% seen just once and 1.7% held by the top ten. Material for sequencing was PBMCs or T cells enriched from blood (not recorded which). The source of these receptors is a woman under 30 with acute COVID-19. Each CDR3 is given with its conserved first and last residue. Each record gives: V gene, J gene, CDR3 protein.

TRBV27	TRBJ1-1	CASSAQGLNTEAFF
TRBV28	TRBJ2-7	CASSWTSGMVYEQYF
TRBV7-6	TRBJ1-6	CASSLQGANSPLHF
TRBV9	TRBJ2-3	CASRGRPTDTQYF
TRBV5-1	TRBJ1-1	CASSSKQGALGTEAFF
TRBV6-5	TRBJ2-1	CASSLAASYNEQFF
TRBV5-4	TRBJ2-1	CASSLRDSYNEQFF
TRBV30	TRBJ2-1	CAWRGRAMPLGYNEQFF
TRBV24-1	TRBJ1-1	CATQQGMNTEAFF
TRBV27	TRBJ2-1	CASSLPPGTGGYNEQFF
TRBV7-9	TRBJ1-1	CASSGTGGLAEAFF
TRBV28	TRBJ1-6	CASSPSTGNNSPLHF
TRBV27	TRBJ2-5	CASRAGTSGRIFRQETQYF
TRBV18	TRBJ2-1	CASSPGQGHNEQFF
TRBV4-1	TRBJ2-7	CASSQEDRVVYEQYF
TRBV3-1/TRBV3-2	TRBJ2-3	CASSQDLNSGLDTQYF
TRBV6-1	TRBJ2-1	CASRAGTSGIKVQFF
TRBV5-6	TRBJ2-3	CASSPAASPDTQYF
TRBV27	TRBJ2-7	CASSLSSGGGEQYF
TRBV29-1	TRBJ2-3	CSVEEGFSGSADTQYF
TRBV3-1/TRBV3-2	TRBJ2-1	CASSRLNEQFF
TRBV11-3	TRBJ2-3	CASSHGTLLTDTQYF
TRBV6-5	TRBJ1-6	CASSTQGAGNSPLHF
TRBV4-1	TRBJ2-6	CASSQFSTGGSGANVLTF
TRBV20-1	TRBJ2-7	CSASPLAGKSYEQYF
TRBV19	TRBJ1-6	CASTPTGPHSPLHF
TRBV7-8	TRBJ1-1	CASSLRGGLGTEAFF
TRBV24-1	TRBJ2-3	CATSGDGPRVDTQYF
TRBV2	TRBJ2-7	CASTGNSYEQYF
TRBV28	TRBJ1-2	CATEDRLAFHYGYTF
TRBV19	TRBJ2-5	CASSQNTIGFLQETQYF
TRBV7-2	TRBJ1-4	CASSLANGRHEKLFF
TRBV3-1/TRBV3-2	TRBJ2-3	CASSQVSGASPQYF